What follows are 7 T cell receptor beta chains derived from one specimen sequenced in a study of blood T cell repertoires in COVID-19. Assay used: immunoSEQ multiplex PCR; TCRdb lists only in-frame clones, some missing. This sample has around 230,000 clones, with 82% found just once. Input material: peripheral blood. These receptors originate from a woman aged 55-70 years with active or convalescent COVID-19.

This clone occurred a few times. This chain connects TRBV2 to TRBJ2-7; a weak D match, TRBD2 (6 bases). Trimming shortened V by 8 bases and J by 4 bases, and 18 bases separated the two germline ends. This CDR3 region has 14 residues. Germline V gives CDR1 SNHLY, CDR2 FYNNEI. This chain's CDR3 is CASWDSGGTYEQYF. For the CDR3, the DNA is TGTGCCAGCTGGGATAGCGGAGGGACTTACGAGCAGTACTTC.

The V gene is TRBV19, the J gene TRBJ2-2, with TRBD1 as a possible D gene (5 bases). This CDR3 spans 14 amino acids. From germline, CDR1 is LNHDA and CDR2 SQIVND (reference sequence). V was cut by 3 bases and J by 1 base, with 6 bases left in between. The CDR3, as DNA: TGTGCCAGTAGTATGCAGGGGAACACCGGGGAGCTGTTTTTT. It encodes CASSMQGNTGELFF.

The chain joins TRBV5-1 to TRBJ1-2, with D maybe TRBD1 (5 bases). This CDR3 spans 13 amino acids. CDR1 and CDR2 (germline): SGHRS, YFSETQ. V was shortened by 3 bases and J by 3 bases, with 9 bases between the two germline ends. The CDR3 nucleotides read TGCGCCAGCAGCTGGGGCTCTGACTATGGCTACACCTTC. It specifies CASSWGSDYGYTF. Full variable domain (missing parts from reference TRBV5-1 and TRBJ1-2): KAGVTQTPRYLIKTRGQQVTLSCSPISGHRSVSWYQQTPGQGLQFLFEYFSETQRNKGNFPGRFSGRQFSNSRSEMNVSTLELGDSALYLCASSWGSDYGYTFGSGTRLTVV.

This chain links TRBV7-6 with TRBJ1-1; D is unresolved. From germline, CDR1 is SGHVS and CDR2 FNYEAQ. V lost 2 bases to trimming and J lost 6 bases, with 22 bases between them. This CDR3 is 17 amino acids long. The CDR3 reads CASSLSPLSYFTAEAFF. The CDR3 DNA follows: TGTGCCAGCAGCTTAAGCCCCTTGTCATACTTCACGGCTGAAGCTTTCTTT.

V usage is TRBV2 and J usage is TRBJ2-3; 13 bases line up with TRBD2. The germline V gene encodes CDR1 SNHLY and CDR2 FYNNEI. The CDR3 spans 15 residues. V was clipped by 3 bases and J by 3 bases; unmatched bases: 0. CDR3 nucleotides: TGTGCCAGCAGTGAGGGACTAGCGGGAACAGATACGCAGTATTTT. Amino acids: CASSEGLAGTDTQYF.

The chain uses TRBV6-5 and TRBJ1-5; D gene uncertain. Trimming shortened V by 7 bases and J by 2 bases, and 12 bases separated the two germline ends. CDR1 and CDR2 from the germline V gene are MNHEY and SVGAGI. The length of the CDR3 is 14 residues. CDR3 in amino acids: CASMAGRGNQPQHF. The DNA for the CDR3 is TGTGCCAGCATGGCGGGTAGGGGCAATCAGCCCCAGCATTTT.

The chain is built from TRBV6-5 and TRBJ2-2; 8 positions agree with TRBD2. The junction had 7 bases not matched to a gene; V was cut back by 2 bases and J by 5 bases. CDR1 is MNHEY, CDR2 SVGAGI, per germline. The CDR3 is made up of 16 amino acids. CDR3 protein: CASSYGLAGLTGELFF. DNA of the CDR3: TGTGCCAGCAGTTACGGCCTAGCGGGCCTAACCGGGGAGCTGTTTTTT.